The clone carrying this T cell receptor (beta chain) was seen repeatedly, ten times or more. The data were obtained in a study of T cells in Graves' hyperthyroidism and ophthalmopathy. CDR3 length: 16 amino acids. Trimming cost V 3 bases and J 4 bases; bases outside gene matches: 10. CDR1 is MDHEN, CDR2 SYDVKM, per germline. The CDR3 regions of TCR beta were amplified from RNA transcripts. The TCR CDR3 was amplified in a first-round RT-PCR using the HTBI primer set. TCRdb called the multiplex PCR reads again in MiXCR, with one record for every CDR3 protein. The table has about 290,000 distinct CDR3 sequences, roughly 15% seen once.

Sample: blood. The receptor's source is a man aged 25-45 years with Graves' hyperthyroidism. This rearrangement joins TRBV28 to TRBJ2-5, with 8 bases fitting TRBD2. The CDR3 nucleotides are TGTGCCAGCAGTTTGTTTCGAGGGACTAGGGTAGAGACCCAGTACTTC. It encodes CASSLFRGTRVETQYF.